This T cell receptor (beta chain) appears in the sequencing data of a study of early T cells in non-severe SARS-CoV-2 infection. On the study more broadly: Sequencing of bulk RNA from unsorted whole blood was done, without chain pairing.

Individual cDNA molecules carried attached unique molecular identifiers. TCRdb used MiXCR to reprocess the 5' RACE reads, holding one entry per CDR3 protein. The data contain tens of thousands of distinct CDR3 sequences, approximately 12% of them singletons. Ten or more counts support this clonotype. The CDR3 has 15 residues. The germline gives CDR1 DFQATT, CDR2 SNEGSKA (reference sequence). Trimming cost V 5 bases and J 8 bases, with 19 bases left between them. The sequence was obtained from an adult who was a healthcare worker with PCR-confirmed SARS-CoV-2 infection or an uninfected control (not recorded which). Sequencing was carried out using whole blood. The chain has TRBV20-1 and TRBJ1-6; no clear D. For the CDR3, the DNA is TGCAGTGCTGTCCTCTTGGGGTTTTTGGATTCACCCCTCCACTTT. Protein product: CSAVLLGFLDSPLHF.